The 12 T cell receptor beta chains in this list originate from one sample, sequenced in a study of T cells after posttransplantation cyclophosphamide. Assay: immunoSEQ multiplex PCR; the TCRdb copy retains only in-frame clones and omits some. The data show 20,000 to 25,000 clones, with none appearing a single time. The sequenced sample was PBMCs. The receptors shown here come from a woman aged 55 to 70 in good health, CMV-negative, and a related stem cell transplant donor.

The gene calls are TRBV6-5 and TRBJ2-5; D might be TRBD2 (6 bases). Germline lookup yields CDR1 MNHEY and CDR2 SVGAGI. The CDR3 extends over 15 amino acids. With 1 base removed from V and 1 base from J, the gap between germline ends came to 10 bases. The CDR3 spells CASSYWGDGQETQYF. DNA for the CDR3: TGTGCCAGCAGTTACTGGGGGGATGGCCAAGAGACCCAGTACTTC.

This clone was detected ten times or more. This chain joins TRBV5-1 and TRBJ2-1; D possibly corresponds to TRBD1 (5 bases). The CDR3 sequence is 17 residues long. CDR1 and CDR2 (germline): SGHRS, YFSETQ. V lost 1 base and J 0 bases, leaving 14 bases between the germline ends. The DNA for the CDR3 is TGCGCCAGCAGCTTGTATGGCAGGGCGAACTCCTACAATGAGCAGTTCTTC. The encoded protein is CASSLYGRANSYNEQFF.

This clone was observed many times. The chain combines TRBV11-2 with TRBJ2-2; possibly TRBD1 for D (5 bases). The V gene's germline CDR1 is SGHAT and CDR2 FQNNGV. CDR3 length: 15 residues. Trimming removed 1 base from V and 3 bases from J, with 9 bases in between. In nucleotides, the CDR3 is TGTGCCAGCAGCTTAGTTGCAGGGTACACCGGGGAGCTGTTTTTT. Its translation: CASSLVAGYTGELFF.

This clone turned up a few times. The chain carries TRBV19 and TRBJ2-1; 10 nucleotides line up with TRBD1. This CDR3 has 14 residues. Unmatched junction bases numbered 5, after V lost 9 bases and J lost 3 bases. Germline V gene data show CDR1 as LNHDA and CDR2 as SQIVND (reference sequence). CDR3 region: CASKGQGGYNEQFF. CDR3 in DNA: TGTGCCAGCAAAGGACAGGGGGGCTACAATGAGCAGTTCTTC.

This clone has ten or more counts. The chain couples TRBV19 to TRBJ1-3; TRBD1 aligns across 9 bases. CDR3 length: 16 residues. V lost 4 bases to trimming and J lost 0 bases; unmatched junction nucleotides: 4. From germline, CDR1 is LNHDA and CDR2 SQIVND (reference sequence). The CDR3 DNA is TGTGCCAGTAGTACCGGGACAGGGAACTCTGGAAACACCATATATTTT. Its translation is CASSTGTGNSGNTIYF.

In its sample, this clone was seen many times. This rearrangement joins TRBV7-3 to TRBJ2-1, with a possible D match to TRBD1 (6 bases). The V and J ends lost 5 bases and 8 bases respectively, with 13 bases between them. The CDR3 has 13 residues. CDR1 is SGHTA, CDR2 FQGTGA, per germline. The CDR3 DNA reads TGTGCCAGCAGCGAGGGGGTTTGGGATGAGCAGTTCTTC. The encoded protein is CASSEGVWDEQFF.

This clone was recorded at least ten times. This chain uses TRBV11-2 with TRBJ2-7; 12 nucleotides agree with TRBD2. The CDR3 contains 15 residues. Germline V CDR1 and CDR2: SGHAT, FQNNGV. Trimming at V came to 5 bases and at J to 3 bases, leaving 5 bases not matched to a gene. The CDR3: CASSTLAGGGYEQYF. The DNA of the CDR3 is TGTGCCAGCAGCACACTAGCGGGAGGAGGCTACGAGCAGTACTTC.

This clone turned up a few times. The chain is built from TRBV25-1 and TRBJ1-4; TRBD1 agrees at 10 bases. Trimming cost V 2 bases and J 8 bases; bases outside gene matches: 5. The CDR3 has 15 residues. The germline V gene has CDR1 MGHDK and CDR2 SYGVNS. The CDR3 DNA reads TGTGCCAGCAGTGAAAGACAGGGGGCCTCGGAAAAACTGTTTTTT. Protein product: CASSERQGASEKLFF. The complete variable domain, with remaining parts taken from reference TRBV25-1 and TRBJ1-4, reads EADIYQTPRYLVIGTGKKITLECSQTMGHDKMYWYQQDPGMELHLIHYSYGVNSTEKGDLSSESTVSRIRTEHFPLTLESARPSHTSQYLCASSERQGASEKLFFGSGTQLSVL.

This clone came up many times. The V gene is TRBV5-6, the J gene TRBJ1-2; 8 bases agree with TRBD1. CDR1 is SGHDT, CDR2 YYEEEE, per germline. CDR3 length equals 17 residues. Trimming took 2 bases from V and 5 from J; bases not matched to a gene: 14. The CDR3 region is CASSFQGALLAHYGYTF. The CDR3 DNA is TGTGCCAGCAGCTTTCAGGGGGCCCTCTTAGCCCATTATGGCTACACCTTC.

This clone appeared many times. The chain joins TRBV7-9 to TRBJ2-5; possibly TRBD2 for D (5 bases). Trimming shortened V by 6 bases and J by 5 bases, and 10 bases separated the two germline ends. The CDR3 contains 12 residues. Per germline, CDR1 SEHNR and CDR2 FQNEAQ (reference sequence). CDR3: CASRERGETQYF. DNA for the CDR3: TGTGCCAGCAGGGAGAGAGGGGAGACCCAGTACTTC.

At least ten counts were recorded for this clone. V and J are TRBV6-5 and TRBJ2-1, with TRBD1 as a possible D gene (6 bases). This CDR3 region has 13 residues. Germline V gene lookup returns CDR1 MNHEY and CDR2 SVGAGI. V lost 5 bases and J 11 bases, leaving 16 bases between the germline ends. CDR3 residues: CASSTTLGQQQFF. The CDR3 nucleotides are TGTGCCAGCAGTACTACCCTTGGACAGCAGCAGTTCTTC.

The V call is TRBV27, the J call TRBJ1-1; perhaps TRBD1 as D (6 bases). V was shortened by 6 bases and J by 1 base, with 21 bases between the two germline ends. This CDR3 contains 17 residues. Looked up from germline, CDR1 is MNHEY and CDR2 is SMNVEV (reference sequence). The DNA for the CDR3 is TGTGCCAGCAGCCCGGGAGGGGGGCCTCGCAGGAACACTGAAGCTTTCTTT. Its protein product is CASSPGGGPRRNTEAFF.